A selection of T cell receptor beta chains follows, all from one sample in a study of OX40 agonist ivuxolimab in advanced cancers. The repertoire was sequenced with immunoSEQ multiplex PCR; TCRdb's copy has only in-frame clones and lacks some. Of about 78,000 clones detected, roughly 80% appear once; the ten largest clones hold over 0.4%. This specimen consisted of CD4+ or CD8+ T cells sorted from blood, obtained in a trial of the OX40 agonist ivuxolimab. Receptor source: an adult with an advanced solid tumor such as melanoma, head and neck, liver or kidney cancer. CDR3s include the opening cysteine and the closing phenylalanine or tryptophan. A D gene is named only where the DNA matches it firmly. Only some rows state a clone size, as once, few, many or a class for expanded clones.

>TRBD1|TRBJ2-2|-|TRBV28
TGTGCCAGCAGTTTGGGCAGGGCAGGGGGAAACACCGGGGAGCTGTTTTTT
CASSLGRAGGNTGELFF
>-|TRBJ1-5|-|TRBV18
TGTGCCAGCTCAATTAGCAATCAGCCCCAGCATTTT
CASSISNQPQHF
>TRBD1|TRBJ2-6|-|TRBV28
TGTGCCGTGGACAGGGGGAACTCTGGGGCCAACGTCCTGACTTTC
CAVDRGNSGANVLTF
>TRBD1|TRBJ2-6|-|TRBV28
TGTGCCAGCAGTACGACAGGGGGCGCTGTGAGGTCTGGGGCCAACGTCCTGACTTTC
CASSTTGGAVRSGANVLTF
>-|TRBJ2-5|-|TRBV7-9
TGTGCCAGCAGCTTAGCCACCTCGAAAGAGACCCAGTACTTC
CASSLATSKETQYF
>-|TRBJ2-1|-|TRBV5-1
TGCGCCAGCAGCATAAACCGCTACAATGAGCAGTTCTTC
CASSINRYNEQFF
>TRBD2|TRBJ2-5|-|TRBV5-1
TGCGCCAGCAAAAGGACTAGCGGGAACCGAGAGACCCAGTACTTC
CASKRTSGNRETQYF
>TRBD1|TRBJ1-4|-|TRBV6-1
TGTGCCAGCAGTGAAAGGGGGACAGGTTATCTAATCGCTAATGAAAAACTGTTTTTT
CASSERGTGYLIANEKLFF
>-|TRBJ2-3|-|TRBV5-6
TGTGCCAGCAGCTTGACTAGCACAGATACGCAGTATTTT
CASSLTSTDTQYF
>TRBD1|TRBJ1-1|once|TRBV7-2
TGTGCCAGCAGCGTCGGGACAGCAAAGGTCGTGAACACTGAAGCTTTCTTT
CASSVGTAKVVNTEAFF
>-|TRBJ1-5|-|TRBV10-3
TGTGCCATCAGTGAGTCGCGAGGGGTTGGGGATCAGCCCCAGCATTTT
CAISESRGVGDQPQHF
>-|TRBJ2-2|-|TRBV28
TGTGCCAGCAGGTGGAGGGTCACAGGGGCCTACACCGGGGAGCTGTTTTTT
CASRWRVTGAYTGELFF
>TRBD1|TRBJ2-3|-|TRBV5-1
TGCGCCAGCAGCTTAGGGACAGGAGCCACAGATACGCAGTATTTT
CASSLGTGATDTQYF
>-|TRBJ1-6|-|TRBV14
TGTGCCAGCAGCCAGGGCCAGGGAGCTAATTCACCCCTCCACTTT
CASSQGQGANSPLHF
>-|TRBJ1-1|few|TRBV5-4
TGTGCCAGCAGCTTGCAGGAACGAATGAACACTGAAGCTTTCTTT
CASSLQERMNTEAFF
>-|TRBJ2-5|-|TRBV20-1
TGCAGTGCTATCGAAGAGACCCAGTACTTC
CSAIEETQYF